This TCR beta chain was retrieved from a study of T cells after yellow fever vaccination. Study-level information: Fractions of low cell number were prepared using SMART-Seq v4 Ultra Low Input.

This clonotype was counted many times. Study-level points and caveats: It was a weaker secondary response, yet one that peaked faster, at day 5 versus 15. CD4 and CD8 compartments shared a small share of clonotypes, likely from convergent recombination. A large majority of primary-vaccination clones showed up again after the booster (about 97% CD4, approximately 90% CD8).

The CDR3 is 16 residues long. V shed 0 bases and J 1 base; nucleotides not matched to a gene: 6. Germline CDR1 reads SGHNT; CDR2 reads YYREEE (reference sequence). TCRdb redid the calling of the 5' RACE reads with MiXCR, one entry per CDR3 protein. The sample holds 20,000 to 25,000 distinct CDR3 sequences, less than 3.5% seen once. This clonotype was sampled from a man aged 18-30 years who received the YFV17D yellow fever vaccine. The sample here was PBMCs, either bulk or a sorted T-cell subset (CD4+, CD8+, memory, or dextramer-sorted; not recorded which), taken about 41 days after the first yellow fever vaccination. This chain connects TRBV5-4 to TRBJ1-1; 7 bases agree with TRBD1. CDR3 in DNA: TGTGCCAGCAGCTTGGGGGACAGAGCTGAGAACACTGAAGCTTTCTTT. This codes for CASSLGDRAENTEAFF.